This passage covers 2 T cell receptor beta chains from one sample sequenced in a study of T cells in tuberculosis. Repertoires were generated with immunoSEQ multiplex PCR, while TCRdb's copy carries only in-frame clones and drops some. The sample gives 45,000 or so clones, 95% of which show up once; 3.5% to 4.5% is in the top ten. The sample consisted of PBMCs. These receptors were obtained from a donor under 30 with latent tuberculosis or without tuberculosis infection.

This clone was seen just once. This chain uses TRBV6-5 with TRBJ2-3; 10 bases line up with TRBD2. The CDR3 extends over 14 amino acids. The trim removed 5 bases at V and 4 bases at J, leaving 3 bases unmatched. The germline V gene encodes CDR1 MNHEY and CDR2 SVGAGI. The CDR3 DNA reads TGTGCCAGCAGTCTCGGACTAGCGGCAGATACGCAGTATTTT. The encoded protein is CASSLGLAADTQYF.

This rearrangement joins TRBV30 to TRBJ2-7; TRBD2 matches at 9 bases. The CDR3 is made up of 14 amino acids. The trim removed 3 bases at V and 2 bases at J, leaving 5 bases unmatched. The germline CDR1 and CDR2 sequences are GTSNPN and SVGIG (reference sequence). This CDR3 reads CAWRLAGGPYEQYF. As DNA, the CDR3 is TGTGCCTGGAGGCTGGCGGGGGGGCCCTACGAGCAGTACTTC.